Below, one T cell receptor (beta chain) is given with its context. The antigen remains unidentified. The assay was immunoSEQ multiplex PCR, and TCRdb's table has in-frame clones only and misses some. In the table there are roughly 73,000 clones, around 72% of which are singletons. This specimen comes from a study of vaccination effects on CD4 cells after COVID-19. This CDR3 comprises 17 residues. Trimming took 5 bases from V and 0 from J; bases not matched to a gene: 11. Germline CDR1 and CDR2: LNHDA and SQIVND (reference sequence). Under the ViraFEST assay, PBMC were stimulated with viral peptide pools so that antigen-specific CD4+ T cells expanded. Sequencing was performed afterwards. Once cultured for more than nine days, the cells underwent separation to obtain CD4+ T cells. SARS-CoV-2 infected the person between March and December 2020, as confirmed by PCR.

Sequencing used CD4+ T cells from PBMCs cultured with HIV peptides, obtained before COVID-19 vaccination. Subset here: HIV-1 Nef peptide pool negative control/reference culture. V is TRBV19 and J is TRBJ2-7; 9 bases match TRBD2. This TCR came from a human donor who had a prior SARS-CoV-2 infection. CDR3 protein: CASSSLAGSDYSYEQYF. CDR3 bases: TGTGCCAGTAGTTCCCTAGCGGGGTCCGATTACTCCTACGAGCAGTACTTC.